The next 28 T cell receptor beta chains were all read from a single sample in a study of neoadjuvant anti-PD-1 for oral cavity cancer. Sequencing used immunoSEQ multiplex PCR; TCRdb keeps in-frame clones, though not all of them. The data contain 7,000 to 9,500 clones, less than 75% of them singletons. Indicated time point: after neoadjuvant nivolumab, at surgical resection. Specimen: PBMCs, collected after nivolumab (anti-PD-1) treatment. These receptors all stem from a person aged 40 to 85 with oral cavity squamous cell carcinoma.

V gene TRBV2 combines with J gene TRBJ1-2; a weak D match, TRBD1 (5 bases). Germline lookup yields CDR1 SNHLY and CDR2 FYNNEI. The CDR3 has 16 residues. V lost 1 base to trimming and J lost 5 bases, with 17 bases between them. CDR3 residues: CASSEGRGLLGYGYTF. DNA of the CDR3: TGTGCCAGCAGTGAAGGGAGGGGCCTCCTTGGGTATGGCTACACCTTC.

The chain has TRBV15 and TRBJ2-7; 8 bases match TRBD1. Germline V CDR1 and CDR2: LNHNV, YYDKDF (reference sequence). CDR3 length: 15 amino acids. With V trimmed by 2 bases and J by 2 bases, 5 bases remained unmatched. The CDR3 reads CATSRTPGGPYEQYF. As DNA, the CDR3 is TGTGCCACCAGCAGAACCCCAGGGGGCCCCTACGAGCAGTACTTC.

V and J are TRBV6-6 and TRBJ2-7; possible D gene TRBD1, 6 bases. The germline V gene has CDR1 MNHNY and CDR2 SVGAGI (reference sequence). The CDR3 runs to 15 residues. V gave up 2 bases and J gave up 2 bases, with 13 bases separating them. Written as DNA, the CDR3 is TGTGCCAGCAGTTACGCACCGACAGGAACCTACGAGCAGTACTTC. Translation gives CASSYAPTGTYEQYF.

The chain is built from TRBV7-9 and TRBJ2-1; no firm D call. The length of the CDR3 is 14 residues. Trimming removed 5 bases from V and 2 bases from J, with 10 bases in between. Germline V gene sequence: CDR1 SEHNR, CDR2 FQNEAQ (reference sequence). Here the CDR3 reads CASSPSTTYNEQFF. The DNA for the CDR3 is TGTGCCAGCAGCCCCTCCACCACCTACAATGAGCAGTTCTTC.

The chain combines TRBV2 with TRBJ1-5, with D possibly TRBD1 on 6 matching bases. The length of the CDR3 is 13 residues. The germline V gene encodes CDR1 SNHLY and CDR2 FYNNEI. Trimming stripped 8 bases from V and 3 bases from J, with 11 bases between. The DNA of the CDR3 is TGTGCCAGCGCGGGGGGGCCCAATCAGCCCCAGCATTTT. This gives the protein CASAGGPNQPQHF.

This rearrangement joins TRBV19 to TRBJ2-3; possible D gene TRBD2, 6 bases. Trimming left V 6 bases short and J 0 bases short, with 10 bases between. Germline CDR1 reads LNHDA; CDR2 reads SQIVND (reference sequence). The CDR3 length is 14 residues. In DNA form, the CDR3 reads TGTGCCAGTAGCCAACTAGCTAGCACAGATACGCAGTATTTT. Its translation is CASSQLASTDTQYF.

J is TRBJ2-3 and V is TRBV5-1; 9 bases are a match to TRBD2. The CDR3 runs 15 residues. V lost 3 bases, J lost 0 bases, and 2 bases stayed unmatched. Looked up from germline, CDR1 is SGHRS and CDR2 is YFSETQ. DNA of the CDR3: TGCGCCAGCAGCTCAGCGGGGGGAAGCACAGATACGCAGTATTTT. Translating it yields CASSSAGGSTDTQYF.

The table lists this clone with a count of one. The chain is built from TRBV29-1 and TRBJ2-5; D uncertain. The CDR3 contains 11 residues. Trimming cost V 7 bases and J 5 bases, with 11 bases left between them. Germline V gives CDR1 SQVTM, CDR2 ANQGSEA. The CDR3 spells CSAIGFETQYF. CDR3 DNA: TGCAGCGCGATTGGTTTTGAGACCCAGTACTTC.

The chain is built from TRBV2 and TRBJ1-2; D unresolved. Germline V gene data show CDR1 as SNHLY and CDR2 as FYNNEI. Between the trimmed V and J ends, which lost 1 base and 3 bases, there was a span of 9 bases. This CDR3 is built from 14 residues. Here the CDR3 reads CASSEVAGYYGYTF. The CDR3 nucleotides are TGTGCCAGCAGTGAAGTCGCAGGATACTATGGCTACACCTTC.

The J gene is TRBJ1-1, the V gene TRBV14, with 8 bases that match TRBD1. V lost 8 bases to trimming and J lost 6 bases; unmatched junction nucleotides: 11. This CDR3 contains 14 residues. CDR1 and CDR2 (germline): SGHDN, FVKESK. The CDR3, as DNA: TGTGCCAGCGGACTTCAGGGGGCTGGTTCTGAAGCTTTCTTT. Its translation: CASGLQGAGSEAFF.

V is TRBV5-1 and J is TRBJ1-3, with a tentative D call TRBD1 (5 bases). The germline CDR1 and CDR2 sequences are SGHRS and YFSETQ. The V gene lost 0 bases and the J gene lost 0 bases, with 13 bases spanning the gap. The CDR3 loop spans 17 amino acids. CDR3 nucleotide sequence: TGCGCCAGCAGCTTGGGACAAGGGGCCTTCTCTGGAAACACCATATATTTT. Translated, it gives CASSLGQGAFSGNTIYF.

This clone occurred a few times. This chain connects TRBV5-1 to TRBJ1-1, with D unclear. CDR1 is SGHRS, CDR2 YFSETQ, per germline. The CDR3 totals 16 residues. The V gene lost 4 bases and the J gene lost 1 base, with 17 bases spanning the gap. The CDR3 region has the DNA TGCGCCAGCAGCGCCCACATGCGAGGCCAGAACACTGAAGCTTTCTTT. It is translated as CASSAHMRGQNTEAFF.

The chain recombines TRBV5-8 with TRBJ2-3; no clear D. The germline V and J ends were trimmed by 3 bases and 0 bases, with 5 bases remaining between them. This CDR3 has 13 amino acids. CDR1 is SGHTS, CDR2 YDEGEE, per germline. The CDR3 is CASSSTSTDTQYF. The CDR3 coding sequence is TGTGCCAGCAGCTCTACTAGCACAGATACGCAGTATTTT.

The count of this clone is one. This chain joins TRBV7-6 and TRBJ1-1, with 7 bases that match TRBD1. CDR3 size: 15 residues. Germline-derived CDR1 and CDR2 are SGHVS and FNYEAQ. V trimming: 5 bases; J trimming: 1 base; junction bases outside the gene matches: 7. CDR3 sequence: CASSPDRAGNTEAFF. The CDR3 coding sequence is TGTGCCAGCAGCCCCGACAGGGCAGGGAACACTGAAGCTTTCTTT.

This chain links TRBV5-5 with TRBJ2-3; D remains unclear. V lost 2 bases and J 4 bases, leaving 8 bases between the germline ends. Germline V gene data show CDR1 as SGHKS and CDR2 as YYEKEE (reference sequence). The CDR3 extends over 13 amino acids. CDR3 amino acids: CASSFTTADTQYF. CDR3 coding DNA: TGTGCCAGCAGCTTCACAACAGCAGATACGCAGTATTTT.

The V call is TRBV7-9, the J call TRBJ2-7; D possibly corresponds to TRBD1 (6 bases). Germline loops: CDR1 SEHNR, CDR2 FQNEAQ (reference sequence). V lost 5 bases, J lost 0 bases, and 11 bases lay in between. CDR3 length: 14 amino acids. CDR3 amino acids: CASSGTGSSYEQYF. CDR3 sequence (DNA): TGTGCCAGCAGCGGTACAGGGAGCTCCTACGAGCAGTACTTC.

The chain recombines TRBV6-4 with TRBJ1-2, with D uncertain. The length of the CDR3 is 11 residues. The germline gives CDR1 MRHNA, CDR2 SNTAGT. V lost 0 bases and J 8 bases, leaving 4 bases between the germline ends. Here the CDR3 DNA reads TGTGCCAGCAGTGACTCAGGGGGCTACACCTTC. This gives the protein CASSDSGGYTF.

The chain is built from TRBV2 and TRBJ2-1; 7 bases are a match to TRBD1. Germline loops: CDR1 SNHLY, CDR2 FYNNEI. V shed 6 bases, J shed 8 bases, and the junction held 16 bases outside the gene matches. This CDR3 spans 16 amino acids. The DNA for the CDR3 is TGTGCCAGCAGCCGGGACAGTTTACTGAGGGGCGATGAGCAGTTCTTC. Amino acid sequence: CASSRDSLLRGDEQFF. Based on the CDR3 plus reference TRBV2 and TRBJ2-1, the full variable domain is EPEVTQTPSHQVTQMGQEVILRCVPISNHLYFYWYRQILGQKVEFLVSFYNNEISEKSEIFDDQFSVERPDGSNFTLKIRSTKLEDSAMYFCASSRDSLLRGDEQFFGPGTRLTVL.

The chain employs TRBV11-3 and TRBJ2-3, with D perhaps matching TRBD2 (7 bases). V lost 3 bases to trimming and J lost 2 bases, with 12 bases between them. Germline V gene data show CDR1 as SGHNT and CDR2 as YENEEA. This CDR3 comprises 15 residues. CDR3: CASSFAGANTDTQYF. The CDR3 bases are TGTGCCAGCAGCTTTGCGGGGGCTAACACAGATACGCAGTATTTT.

This clone was observed a handful of times. The chain employs TRBV7-2 and TRBJ1-3; the D is unclear. Germline values: CDR1 SGHTA, CDR2 FQGNSA. Trimming took 0 bases from V and 2 from J, leaving 8 bases between them. The CDR3 sequence is 15 residues long. The CDR3 DNA reads as TGTGCCAGCAGCTTAGCAGGTGGTACTGGAAACACCATATATTTT. Protein sequence: CASSLAGGTGNTIYF. Full variable domain (remainder filled in from reference TRBV7-2 and TRBJ1-3): GAGVSQSPSNKVTEKGKDVELRCDPISGHTALYWYRQSLGQGLEFLIYFQGNSAPDKSGLPSDRFSAERTGGSVSTLTIQRTQQEDSAVYLCASSLAGGTGNTIYFGEGSWLTVV.

The V and J genes are TRBV5-6 and TRBJ2-5; D not certain. The CDR3 covers 14 residues. CDR1 SGHDT and CDR2 YYEEEE come from the germline V gene. V was trimmed by 4 bases and J by 9 bases, leaving 19 bases between them. For the CDR3, the DNA is TGTGCCAGCAGCCCGGGTGACCGACCGTGGGCCCAGTACTTC. Protein: CASSPGDRPWAQYF.

The chain carries TRBV9 and TRBJ2-1; 9 nucleotides agree with TRBD1. This CDR3 is 15 amino acids long. V shed 4 bases, J shed 3 bases, and the junction held 5 bases outside the gene matches. Germline lookup yields CDR1 SGDLS and CDR2 YYNGEE. CDR3 bases: TGTGCCAGCAGCCCTCGGGACAGGGACTACAATGAGCAGTTCTTC. Protein: CASSPRDRDYNEQFF.

The genes are TRBV6-6 and TRBJ1-1; perhaps TRBD1 as D (5 bases). CDR3 size: 15 residues. Germline lookup yields CDR1 MNHNY and CDR2 SVGAGI (reference sequence). Trimming removed 5 bases at V and 1 base at J, with 14 bases between. CDR3 in DNA: TGTGCCAGCAGTCCCGCGGGGCAGCAGAACACTGAAGCTTTCTTT. Its protein is CASSPAGQQNTEAFF.

The chain is built from TRBV19 and TRBJ1-5; 7 bases line up with TRBD1. This CDR3 contains 15 residues. V gave up 5 bases and J gave up 5 bases; unmatched junction bases: 9. CDR1 LNHDA and CDR2 SQIVND come from the germline V gene (reference sequence). CDR3 sequence reads: CASSPLVRGDQPQHF. In nucleotides, the CDR3 is TGTGCCAGTAGTCCCCTCGTCAGGGGGGATCAGCCCCAGCATTTT. The full variable domain, completed using reference TRBV19 and TRBJ1-5, is DGGITQSPKYLFRKEGQNVTLSCEQNLNHDAMYWYRQDPGQGLRLIYYSQIVNDFQKGDIAEGYSVSREKKESFPLTVTSAQKNPTAFYLCASSPLVRGDQPQHFGDGTRLSIL.

This clone came up a few times. The CDR3, as DNA: TGCGCCAGCAGCTTGGGACTAGCGGGGGGCCAAGAGACCCAGTACTTC. Translating it yields CASSLGLAGGQETQYF. The chain is built from TRBV5-1 and TRBJ2-5; TRBD2 matches 13 bases. Germline V CDR1 and CDR2: SGHRS, YFSETQ. V lost 0 bases to trimming and J lost 1 base; unmatched junction nucleotides: 0. The CDR3 contains 16 residues. Full variable domain (missing parts from reference TRBV5-1 and TRBJ2-5): KAGVTQTPRYLIKTRGQQVTLSCSPISGHRSVSWYQQTPGQGLQFLFEYFSETQRNKGNFPGRFSGRQFSNSRSEMNVSTLELGDSALYLCASSLGLAGGQETQYFGPGTRLLVL.

The V call is TRBV6-1, the J call TRBJ2-7; maybe TRBD1 (5 bases). V dropped 6 bases and J dropped 7 bases, with 10 bases sitting between them. The germline CDR1 and CDR2 sequences are MNHNS and SASEGT. The CDR3 runs to 11 residues. The CDR3 sequence: CASRQVSEQYF. CDR3 DNA sequence: TGTGCCAGCAGACAGGTATCGGAGCAGTACTTC.

V and J are TRBV13 and TRBJ2-7; tentatively, D is TRBD1 (6 bases). V lost 4 bases to trimming and J lost 0 bases, with 10 bases between them. The CDR3 totals 14 residues. Germline lookup yields CDR1 PRHDT and CDR2 FYEKMQ (reference sequence). CDR3 sequence: CASSSRDNSYEQYF. As DNA, the CDR3 is TGTGCCAGCAGCTCTCGGGACAACTCCTACGAGCAGTACTTC.

The genes are TRBV28 and TRBJ2-7; a weak D match, TRBD2 (6 bases). The CDR3 runs to 14 residues. V dropped 3 bases and J dropped 2 bases, with 11 bases sitting between them. Germline CDR1 reads MDHEN; CDR2 reads SYDVKM. CDR3 region: CASSFPSGAYEQYF. The CDR3 DNA sequence: TGTGCCAGCAGTTTCCCCTCGGGGGCCTACGAGCAGTACTTC.